This is a list of T cell receptor beta chains from one sample in a study of naive and memory T cell subsets. TCRdb reprocessed the UMI-ligation and nested PCR reads with MiXCR, giving one entry per CDR3 protein. The sample gives tens of thousands of distinct CDR3 sequences, around 10% of which show up once; around a fifth is in the top ten. Material for sequencing was central memory CD8+ T cells from blood. These receptors were collected from a human donor in good health. The CDR3 runs from the conserved cysteine through the conserved F or W. The order of the fields is V gene, J gene, clone size, D gene, CDR3 DNA, CDR3 protein. The D gene is left open where the match is weak. Some rows have no size entry. The others give once, few or many, or a class for an expanded clone.

v_gene: TRBV19
j_gene: TRBJ2-7
abundance: many
d_gene: TRBD1
CDR3nt: TGTGCCAGTAGTTTTCGACAGGGAATCTACGAGCAGTACTTC
CDR3aa: CASSFRQGIYEQYF

v_gene: TRBV7-2
j_gene: TRBJ2-7
abundance: few
d_gene: TRBD2
CDR3nt: TGTGCCAGCAGCCCCGATGTTAGCGGGCCTAGCTACGAGCAGTACTTC
CDR3aa: CASSPDVSGPSYEQYF

v_gene: TRBV4-2
j_gene: TRBJ1-1
abundance: many
d_gene: .
CDR3nt: TGTGCCAGCAGCCACGGGACGGAGAACACTGAAGCTTTCTTT
CDR3aa: CASSHGTENTEAFF

v_gene: TRBV28
j_gene: TRBJ2-7
abundance: .
d_gene: .
CDR3nt: TGTGCCAGCAGTTTTGCCCTTAGGGACGAGCAGTACTTC
CDR3aa: CASSFALRDEQYF

v_gene: TRBV7-8
j_gene: TRBJ1-1
abundance: .
d_gene: .
CDR3nt: TGTGCCAGCAGCTTAGATTCCGGGTTGAACACTGAAGCTTTCTTT
CDR3aa: CASSLDSGLNTEAFF

v_gene: TRBV6-5
j_gene: TRBJ2-1
abundance: .
d_gene: TRBD2
CDR3nt: TGTGCCAGCAGTTACTCTACGGCGGGAGACTACAATGAGCAGTTCTTC
CDR3aa: CASSYSTAGDYNEQFF

v_gene: TRBV11-2
j_gene: TRBJ2-5
abundance: many
d_gene: .
CDR3nt: TGTGCCAGCAGCTTAGGTGGCTGGGCGGGACAGTACCAAGAGACCCAGTACTTC
CDR3aa: CASSLGGWAGQYQETQYF

v_gene: TRBV27
j_gene: TRBJ2-3
abundance: medium-sized
d_gene: TRBD1
CDR3nt: TGTGCCAGCAGTTTATCTGTGGACAGGGTTGAATTAGGTACGGATACGCAGTATTTT
CDR3aa: CASSLSVDRVELGTDTQYF

v_gene: TRBV30
j_gene: TRBJ1-2
abundance: few
d_gene: .
CDR3nt: TGTGCCTGGAGCGGTTATAATTCCTATGGCTACACCTTC
CDR3aa: CAWSGYNSYGYTF

v_gene: TRBV4-1
j_gene: TRBJ1-2
abundance: .
d_gene: TRBD1
CDR3nt: TGCGCCAGCAGCCAAGTACAGGGGGACTATGGCTACACCTTC
CDR3aa: CASSQVQGDYGYTF

v_gene: TRBV30
j_gene: TRBJ1-2
abundance: few
d_gene: .
CDR3nt: TGTGCCTGGAGTGTAACCGGGGACGGTGGCTACACCTTC
CDR3aa: CAWSVTGDGGYTF

v_gene: TRBV20-1
j_gene: TRBJ2-5
abundance: many
d_gene: .
CDR3nt: TGCAGTGCTAGAGACGGAGGGACTGGAGAGACCCAGTACTTC
CDR3aa: CSARDGGTGETQYF

v_gene: TRBV20-1
j_gene: TRBJ2-1
abundance: .
d_gene: TRBD2
CDR3nt: TGCAGTGCTAGAGTTATGACTAGCGGGAGCTTTGAGCAGTTCTTC
CDR3aa: CSARVMTSGSFEQFF

v_gene: TRBV3-1
j_gene: TRBJ2-7
abundance: medium-sized
d_gene: .
CDR3nt: TGTGCCAGCAGCCAAGATCTTGTCGGGGCCGGCGAGCAGTACTTC
CDR3aa: CASSQDLVGAGEQYF

v_gene: TRBV27
j_gene: TRBJ2-1
abundance: .
d_gene: TRBD2
CDR3nt: TGTGCCAGCAGTTTAGGCGGGAGGGCCTACAATGAGCAGTTCTTC
CDR3aa: CASSLGGRAYNEQFF

v_gene: TRBV3-1
j_gene: TRBJ2-7
abundance: few
d_gene: .
CDR3nt: TGTGCCAGCAGCCGCCGCGCGTCCTACGAGCAGTACTTC
CDR3aa: CASSRRASYEQYF

v_gene: TRBV28
j_gene: TRBJ2-7
abundance: many
d_gene: .
CDR3nt: TGTGCCAGCAGTTTACGCCCGGGACGGCTAGAGCAGTACTTC
CDR3aa: CASSLRPGRLEQYF

v_gene: TRBV6-1
j_gene: TRBJ1-1
abundance: medium-sized
d_gene: .
CDR3nt: TGTGCCAGCAGTGGACCGATGAACACTGAAGCTTTCTTT
CDR3aa: CASSGPMNTEAFF

v_gene: TRBV28
j_gene: TRBJ2-7
abundance: .
d_gene: .
CDR3nt: TGTGCCAGCAGTACACAAATTGGGGATAACTACGAGCAGTACTTC
CDR3aa: CASSTQIGDNYEQYF

v_gene: TRBV4-2
j_gene: TRBJ2-3
abundance: many
d_gene: .
CDR3nt: TGTGCCAGCAGCCAAGTTGTAGCAGATACGCAGTATTTT
CDR3aa: CASSQVVADTQYF

v_gene: TRBV5-5
j_gene: TRBJ1-1
abundance: many
d_gene: .
CDR3nt: TGTGCCAGCAGCTTGGTCCGGGGATTGTTTGAAGCTTTCTTT
CDR3aa: CASSLVRGLFEAFF

v_gene: TRBV20-1
j_gene: TRBJ2-1
abundance: many
d_gene: .
CDR3nt: TGCAGTGCTAGGCCCGGGAATGAGCAGTTCTTC
CDR3aa: CSARPGNEQFF